The T cell receptor (beta chain) under discussion was sequenced for a study of cytomegalovirus exposure and HLA in healthy donors (dated by TCRdb to the late 2010s). About the study as a whole: A later analysis indicated that the 120 validation repertoires were generated on the platform also employed for the 650 to 850 repertoires of the first cohort. The aim of the study was to test whether cataloging public T cell receptors could identify signatures of past pathogen exposure. A separate validation cohort of about 110 different subjects was used in addition to the roughly 670-subject first cohort. To predict cytomegalovirus infection status, the study combined high-throughput TCR immunosequencing, statistical association of individual TCRs with disease status, and machine learning. Here is what the overall study found, with its caveats: While some public TCRs were present in many individuals, most TCR sequences turned up only very rarely across donors. The authors suggested that the approach could potentially be generalized to other disease states and immunological phenotypes. The classifier was reported to diagnose cytomegalovirus status with high specificity and sensitivity in both the original cohort and the validation cohort. In vitro tests confirmed that a few of the cytomegalovirus-associated TCR beta chains recognize cytomegalovirus antigens. All 120 or so repertoires were used to score co-occurrence in the validation cohort in a later analysis, because that analysis had no HLA typing for the cohort. In a later analysis, TCRs clustered in the first cohort were found to also tend to co-occur in the approximately 120 validation repertoires, with 90% to 95% of cluster scores above 0. The study listed 150 to 200 TCR beta chains as associated with cytomegalovirus.

About this clone itself: What antigen it recognizes has not been identified. Nothing much larger sits one base from this clone, and base qualities are not available.

The CDR3 holds 14 amino acids from the cysteine to the phenylalanine. Of all the DNA, just the CDR3 is kept, 42 bases in frame from base 1. Here V drops 5 bases and J drops 8 bases, and the junction holds 8 bases not matched to any gene. The germline V gene specifies SGHDT as CDR1 and YYEEEE as CDR2. The donors were included in the validation cohort of over a hundred subjects, a group kept apart from the roughly 610-subject first cohort. Libraries were prepared through the immunoSEQ multiplex PCR assay. As for the authors' bioinformatics: A statistical classification framework was built for diagnosing cytomegalovirus status from the catalog of TCR beta chain sequences. Imported from immuneACCESS, the table was reduced by TCRdb to in-frame sequences with V and J called. These copies leave out some clones; in studies compared against another copy, an unresolved V gene accounts for under half, and the cause of the remainder is not known. V and J calls and clone size are as listed in that table; D and trimming were resolved from the DNA. The sample has about 44,000 clones on record, under 95% of them singletons. Less than 2.5% of the sample rests with the top ten.

This receptor chain uses TRBV5-6 and TRBJ1-5; the junction holds 9 bases that match TRBD1. The sequence was collected from a woman in her late teens or twenties in good health and CMV-seronegative. Sample: PBMCs. This receptor carries the CDR3 CASSYFDRGEPQHF. At the DNA level, the sequence is TGTGCCAGCAGTTATTTCGACAGGGGGGAGCCCCAGCATTTT.